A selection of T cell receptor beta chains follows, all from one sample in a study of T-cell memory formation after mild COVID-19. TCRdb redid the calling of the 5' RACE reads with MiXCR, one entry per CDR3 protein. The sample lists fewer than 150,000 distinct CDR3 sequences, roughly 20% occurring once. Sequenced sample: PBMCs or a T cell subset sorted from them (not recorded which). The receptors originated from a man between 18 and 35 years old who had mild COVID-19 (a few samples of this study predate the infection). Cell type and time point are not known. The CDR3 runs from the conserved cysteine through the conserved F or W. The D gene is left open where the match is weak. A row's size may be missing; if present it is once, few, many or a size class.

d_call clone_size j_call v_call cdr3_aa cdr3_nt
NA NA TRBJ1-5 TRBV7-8 CASSLGSRPGQPQHF TGTGCCAGCAGCTTAGGGAGCAGGCCAGGGCAGCCCCAGCATTTT
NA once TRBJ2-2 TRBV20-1 CSARDRGDGELFF TGCAGTGCTAGAGATCGAGGTGATGGGGAGCTGTTTTTT
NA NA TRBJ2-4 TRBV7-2 CASSLQPGTKNIQYF TGTGCCAGCAGCTTACAGCCGGGGACCAAAAACATTCAGTACTTC
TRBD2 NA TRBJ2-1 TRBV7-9 CASRPTSRGGHSYNEQFF TGTGCCAGCCGTCCCACATCACGGGGGGGCCACTCCTACAATGAGCAGTTCTTC
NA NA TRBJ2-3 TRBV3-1 CASSQGSWAGATDTQYF TGTGCCAGCAGCCAAGGGTCGTGGGCGGGGGCCACAGATACGCAGTATTTT
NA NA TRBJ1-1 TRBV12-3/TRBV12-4 CASSFPGIRAFF TGTGCCAGCAGTTTCCCCGGAATTCGGGCTTTCTTT
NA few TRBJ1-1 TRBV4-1 CASSKHSNTEAFF TGCGCCAGCAGCAAGCACAGTAACACTGAAGCTTTCTTT
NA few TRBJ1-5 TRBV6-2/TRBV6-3 CASIPHEAGVWGQPQHF TGTGCCAGCATCCCCCACGAAGCAGGGGTCTGGGGTCAGCCCCAGCATTTT
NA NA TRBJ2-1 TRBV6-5 CASSYSGEAYNEQFF TGTGCCAGCAGTTACTCAGGGGAGGCCTACAATGAGCAGTTCTTC
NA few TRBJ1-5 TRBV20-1 CSAREQGLSVNQPQHF TGCAGTGCTAGGGAACAGGGCTTATCCGTGAATCAGCCCCAGCATTTT
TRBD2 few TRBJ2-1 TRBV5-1 CASSLSLAGGLPEQFF TGCGCCAGCAGCTTGTCCCTAGCGGGGGGTCTGCCTGAGCAGTTCTTC
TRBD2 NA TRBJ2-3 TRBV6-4 CASSLSGGRTDTQYF TGTGCCAGCAGTCTTAGCGGGGGGCGCACAGATACGCAGTATTTT
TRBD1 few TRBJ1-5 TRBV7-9 CASSQDRGYSGNQPQHF TGTGCCAGCAGTCAAGACAGGGGCTACTCAGGCAATCAGCCCCAGCATTTT
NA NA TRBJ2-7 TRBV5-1 CASTSTPGTGYEQYF TGCGCCAGCACCTCCACTCCCGGGACGGGCTACGAGCAGTACTTC
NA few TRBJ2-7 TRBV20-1 CSARDQEGWDEQYF TGCAGTGCTAGAGATCAGGAGGGATGGGACGAGCAGTACTTC
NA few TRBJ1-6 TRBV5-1 CASSLGGNSPLHF TGCGCCAGCAGCTTGGGGGGTAATTCACCCCTCCACTTT
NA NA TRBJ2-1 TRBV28 CASSLSGPGNLREQFF TGTGCCAGCAGTTTATCAGGGCCGGGGAATTTACGGGAGCAGTTCTTC
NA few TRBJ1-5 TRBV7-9 CASSLQGPNQPQHF TGTGCCAGCAGCCTACAGGGTCCTAATCAGCCCCAGCATTTT
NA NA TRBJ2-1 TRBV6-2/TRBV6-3 CASGYEQFF TGTGCCAGTGGTTATGAGCAGTTCTTC
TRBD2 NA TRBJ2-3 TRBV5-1 CASSPRLAGSTDTQYF TGCGCCAGCAGCCCAAGACTAGCGGGGAGCACAGATACGCAGTATTTT
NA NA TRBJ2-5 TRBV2 CASSERRKETQYF TGTGCCAGCAGTGAGAGGAGGAAAGAGACCCAGTACTTC
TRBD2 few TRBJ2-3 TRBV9 CASSVVGDYSTDTQYF TGTGCCAGCAGCGTAGTAGGGGACTATAGCACAGATACGCAGTATTTT
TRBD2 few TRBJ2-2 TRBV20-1 CSARRGRDTGELFF TGCAGTGCTAGAAGAGGGAGGGACACCGGGGAGCTGTTTTTT